Below are 7 T cell receptor beta chains sequenced from a single sample in a study of cytomegalovirus exposure and HLA in healthy donors. Vbeta (60) and Jbeta (13) primers were used in the PCR. Sequenced by immunoSEQ multiplex PCR; TCRdb stores in-frame clones only, minus some. This sample has around 250,000 clones, with over 90% found just once. Input material: PBMCs. These receptors all stem from a girl aged 2 to 9 in good health and CMV-seronegative.

This rearrangement joins TRBV5-5 to TRBJ1-2; 7 bases agree with TRBD1. This CDR3 comprises 16 residues. Trimming at V came to 4 bases and at J to 7 bases, leaving 16 bases not matched to a gene. The germline V gene has CDR1 SGHKS and CDR2 YYEKEE (reference sequence). The CDR3 here is CASSRALGGQSLGYTF. The CDR3 DNA reads TGTGCCAGCAGCCGGGCTTTAGGGGGACAGTCCCTTGGCTACACCTTC.

The V and J genes are TRBV13 and TRBJ1-2, with 8 bases fitting TRBD1. The CDR3 is made up of 15 amino acids. The germline V gene has CDR1 PRHDT and CDR2 FYEKMQ (reference sequence). The trim removed 4 bases at V and 6 bases at J, leaving 10 bases unmatched. DNA for the CDR3: TGTGCCAGCAGCTCCACCGAAGCGGGACAGGATGGCTACACCTTC. Translated: CASSSTEAGQDGYTF.

The chain couples TRBV11-2 to TRBJ1-4; TRBD1 is a possible D gene (6 bases). There are 14 residues in the CDR3. Trimming removed 6 bases at V and 1 base at J, with 9 bases between. Looked up from germline, CDR1 is SGHAT and CDR2 is FQNNGV. CDR3: CASRTQGTNEKLFF. The CDR3 DNA sequence: TGTGCCAGCAGAACACAGGGAACTAATGAAAAACTGTTTTTT.

This chain joins TRBV5-1 and TRBJ2-5; the match to TRBD2 covers 7 bases. The trim removed 9 bases at V and 2 bases at J, leaving 7 bases unmatched. CDR3 length: 13 residues. The V gene's germline CDR1 is SGHRS and CDR2 YFSETQ. CDR3 DNA sequence: TGCGCCACCAGGGACTACCAACAAGAGACCCAGTACTTC. Protein sequence: CATRDYQQETQYF.

The chain employs TRBV7-6 and TRBJ2-1; 7 bases match TRBD1. The trim removed 7 bases at V and 2 bases at J, leaving 5 bases unmatched. The CDR3 loop spans 14 amino acids. CDR1 SGHVS and CDR2 FNYEAQ come from the germline V gene. CDR3 sequence: CASTSTGPYNEQFF. In DNA, the CDR3 is TGTGCCAGCACCTCGACAGGGCCCTACAATGAGCAGTTCTTC.

The chain couples TRBV13 to TRBJ2-3; 7 bases map to TRBD2. The CDR3 sequence is 14 residues long. The V segment lost 3 bases and the J segment 0 bases; nucleotides outside the gene matches: 0. Germline CDR1 PRHDT, CDR2 FYEKMQ (reference sequence). The CDR3 reads CASSFSGSTDTQYF. CDR3 nucleotides: TGTGCCAGCAGCTTTAGCGGGAGCACAGATACGCAGTATTTT.

The gene calls are TRBV30 and TRBJ1-1; a weak D match, TRBD1 (6 bases). Trimming pared 5 bases from V and 6 bases from J, leaving 10 bases between. This CDR3 comprises 11 residues. In germline, CDR1 is GTSNPN, CDR2 SVGIG (reference sequence). CDR3 sequence (DNA): TGTGCCTGGGGACAGCTACCTGAAGCTTTCTTT. Amino acids: CAWGQLPEAFF.